This TCR beta chain was sequenced for a study of blood T cell repertoires in COVID-19 (dated by TCRdb to the early 2020s). Context from the whole study: Recovered participants in ImmuneRACE Cohort 3 were defined as having two consecutive negative NP/OP PCR tests, clearance from a healthcare professional, or resolution of symptoms. The material from the prospective study consisted of cDNA or gDNA derived from T cells, B-cell-depleted T cells, or PBMCs. Sample metadata almost always included a de-identified subject ID, COVID-19 status, age in years and sex. The repertoires were released in a freely available public database meant as a resource for research on the immune response to SARS-CoV-2. HLA class I and class II types, where available, came from metadata supplied by the sample provider rather than from assay-based typing. Collaborator samples came from the United States, Italy and Spain and covered acute and convalescent phases of COVID-19. Subjects who had been exposed to COVID-19, were actively infected with it, or had recovered from it provided the deeply sampled blood TCRbeta repertoires that made up the dataset. The samples were drawn from the first 160 participants of the ongoing ImmuneRACE study and from under 1,500 subjects provided by 6 global collaborators.

The investigation overall reported the following: The quantity of clinical and demographic metadata differed by source and by participant and was supplied without curation.

Details on this clone: Its cognate antigen has yet to be identified. Base qualities are not recorded, but no much larger clone differs from it by a single base.

TCRbeta CDR3 regions were amplified from genomic DNA using the immunoSEQ Assay, a bias-controlled multiplex PCR. The study's own analysis went as follows. The number of nucleated cells in each sample was estimated by amplification of reference gene primers within the assay. Sequence reads were collapsed and filtered to measure the absolute abundance of every unique TCRbeta CDR3 rearrangement. For each sample, productive Simpson clonality was calculated as the square root of Simpson's diversity index over productive rearrangements. TCRdb retrieved this table from immuneACCESS and kept in-frame rearrangements only. Not all clones are present; in checked studies, unresolved V genes account for under half, and no reason is known for the remainder. For V, J and clone size, that table is used; D and trimming come from the DNA. For this sample the table gives about 280,000 clones, of which 88% were detected only once. The ten largest clones add up to around 2% of the sample.

CDR3 length: 17 amino acids, cysteine to phenylalanine. The CDR3 DNA has 51 bases and is translated from base 1. V is pruned by 0 bases and J by 9 bases, leaving 9 bases of the junction without a gene match. CDR1 and CDR2 are drawn from the germline V gene: SGHTA, FQGTGA. Enrolling through a virtual design, the prospective study's participants ranged in age from roughly 18 to 89 years and lived across roughly 24 United States geographic areas. Cohort assignment in the prospective study relied on participant-reported clinical history from a screening survey and a study questionnaire. Mobile phlebotomists in the prospective study collected whole blood, serum and a nasopharyngeal or oropharyngeal swab from every participant. Participants in the prospective study had the option to provide additional blood draws and questionnaires over a roughly 2-month period. Before DNA extraction, prospective study blood samples were shipped either frozen or at room temperature.

The rearranged segments are TRBV7-3 and TRBJ2-1; the central 12 bases match TRBD2. The receptor comes from a woman aged 55-69 years in a cohort exposed to, infected with or recovered from COVID-19 (not recorded which). The sequenced sample consisted of PBMCs or T cells enriched from blood (not recorded which). For the CDR3, the sequence is CASSLTYASGRVGEQFF. At the DNA level, the sequence is TGTGCCAGCAGCTTAACGTACGCTAGCGGGAGGGTGGGTGAGCAGTTCTTC.